This is a list of T cell receptor beta chains from one sample in a study of STAT3 mutations in large granular lymphocyte leukemia. The data were produced by immunoSEQ multiplex PCR, yet TCRdb's version contains in-frame clones alone and is incomplete. The sample consists of 35,000 to 40,000 clones, about 88% of them appearing once. Sequencing used PBMCs. All receptors derive from a human donor with T large granular lymphocyte leukemia. Some clones in this sample may be carry-over from other donors' samples. Each CDR3 is given with its conserved first and last residue. A D gene is named only where the DNA matches it firmly. The size entry is marked missing in some rows and otherwise reads once, few, many or a size class.

TGTGCCATCAGTGAGGGGCCTATATCTGGAAACACCATATATTTT,CAISEGPISGNTIYF,TRBJ1-3,TRBV10-3,-,-
TGTGCCAGCAGTCACCGGACAGATTCCTACGAGCAGTACTTC,CASSHRTDSYEQYF,TRBJ2-7,TRBV6-6,-,-
TGCGCCAGCAGCTTGAGGGGACTAGCGATGGAGACCCAGTACTTC,CASSLRGLAMETQYF,TRBJ2-5,TRBV5-1,TRBD2,-
TGTGCCAGCAGCTTAGGATTAGTCTACGAGCAGTACTTC,CASSLGLVYEQYF,TRBJ2-7,TRBV13,-,-
TGCGCCAGCAGTCAATCGTACAGGGGGCGGTGTGTGGGCACCGGGGAGCTGTTTTTT,CASSQSYRGRCVGTGELFF,TRBJ2-2,TRBV23-1,TRBD1,-
TGTGCCAGCAGTGGGAGGGGAGTAAGAGGCAATCAGCCCCAGCATTTT,CASSGRGVRGNQPQHF,TRBJ1-5,TRBV28,-,-
TGTGCCAGTAGCCTACTGAGTTCACCCCTCCACTTT,CASSLLSSPLHF,TRBJ1-6,TRBV19,-,-
TGCAGCGTTATAGGGGGCAACTATGGCTACACCTTC,CSVIGGNYGYTF,TRBJ1-2,TRBV29-1,TRBD1,-
TGTGCCAGCAGTTTATCGTGGGGGCCGGTAGAGACCCAGTACTTC,CASSLSWGPVETQYF,TRBJ2-5,TRBV27,-,-
TGTGCCAGCAGCGTGGGGGTTATTAACAATGAGCAGTTCTTC,CASSVGVINNEQFF,TRBJ2-1,TRBV9,-,once
TGTGCCAGCAGCCGAGGAGGACGCCCTGTATCTGAAGCTTTCTTT,CASSRGGRPVSEAFF,TRBJ1-1,TRBV5-4,-,-
TGTGCCAGCAGCCCAGTCAATCAGCCCCAGCATTTT,CASSPVNQPQHF,TRBJ1-5,TRBV28,-,-
TGCGCCAGCAGCTTGGATGGGCGGGGGCTTGCTGAGCAGTTCTTC,CASSLDGRGLAEQFF,TRBJ2-1,TRBV5-1,-,-
TGCGCCAGCAGCCCAGGGACAGTGAACACTGAAGCTTTCTTT,CASSPGTVNTEAFF,TRBJ1-1,TRBV4-3,TRBD1,-
TGTGCCAGCAGCTTAGGAGTAGCTGAGCAGTTCTTC,CASSLGVAEQFF,TRBJ2-1,TRBV7-9,-,once
TGCGCCAGCAGCCCCTCGGGGGGGGTGAACACTGAAGCTTTCTTT,CASSPSGGVNTEAFF,TRBJ1-1,TRBV5-1,-,-
TGTGCCAGCAGCACTTGGACAGATACGCAGTATTTT,CASSTWTDTQYF,TRBJ2-3,TRBV11-2,-,-
TGCGCCAGCCGGCAAGCGGGGGGGCCAAGGGCCGGGGAGCTGTTTTTT,CASRQAGGPRAGELFF,TRBJ2-2,TRBV5-1,TRBD2,-
TGCGCCAGCAGCCAAGTCCCCGGGGGGCCGCTCCGGATAGAGACCCAGTACTTC,CASSQVPGGPLRIETQYF,TRBJ2-5,TRBV4-1,-,-
TGTGCCTGGAGTCGGGGACAGGGGGATTCACCCCTCCACTTT,CAWSRGQGDSPLHF,TRBJ1-6,TRBV30,TRBD1,once
TGCGCCAGCAGCTTATCCCCGGGGGGCCCATACAATGAGCAGTTCTTC,CASSLSPGGPYNEQFF,TRBJ2-1,TRBV5-1,-,once
TGTGCCAGCTCACCCGGACAGCCCTACGAGCAGTACTTC,CASSPGQPYEQYF,TRBJ2-7,TRBV18,-,-
TGCAGCGTTGAGACACCAGGGGAAGAGACCCAGTACTTC,CSVETPGEETQYF,TRBJ2-5,TRBV29-1,-,-
TGCGCCAGCAGCCTTTACAGGGGCTACGAGCAGTACTTC,CASSLYRGYEQYF,TRBJ2-7,TRBV4-3,TRBD1,once
TGTGCCAGCAGTTTTCTGGGTCCACTCAACTATGGCTACACCTTC,CASSFLGPLNYGYTF,TRBJ1-2,TRBV28,-,once
TGTGCCAGCAGCTTGCAGGGGTACAATCAGCCCCAGCATTTT,CASSLQGYNQPQHF,TRBJ1-5,TRBV5-6,-,few
TGTGCCAGTAGTCCGGGACAGGGGAACGAGCAGTACTTC,CASSPGQGNEQYF,TRBJ2-7,TRBV19,TRBD1,-
TGTGCCAGCAGCTTAGTTGGAGGGCCAGATACGCAGTATTTT,CASSLVGGPDTQYF,TRBJ2-3,TRBV7-9,-,-
TGTGCCAGTACGGGCCATGACCAAGAGACCCAGTACTTC,CASTGHDQETQYF,TRBJ2-5,TRBV19,-,-
TGTGCCAGCAGCGGTGGGGTAAGGGACACTGAAGCTTTCTTT,CASSGGVRDTEAFF,TRBJ1-1,TRBV9,-,-
TGTGCCAGCAGCACCCGGGACGATAACGAGCAGTACTTC,CASSTRDDNEQYF,TRBJ2-7,TRBV7-9,-,-
TGTGCCAGCAGCTTAGGGGGTCCAGGGCAAACTCAGCCCCAGCATTTT,CASSLGGPGQTQPQHF,TRBJ1-5,TRBV7-8,-,once
TGTGCCAGCAGTTACGGATGGGCTAGCGGCTCAGATACGCAGTATTTT,CASSYGWASGSDTQYF,TRBJ2-3,TRBV6-5,TRBD2,-
TGTGCCAGCAGCTTGGGCCGACAGATCTCATACGAGCAGTACTTC,CASSLGRQISYEQYF,TRBJ2-7,TRBV5-6,-,once
TGCGCCAGCAGCGACGTAAAAGGGAGCACAGATACGCAGTATTTT,CASSDVKGSTDTQYF,TRBJ2-3,TRBV5-1,-,-
TGTGCCAGCAGAATGGTGGGCGGGGATAATTCACCCCTCCACTTT,CASRMVGGDNSPLHF,TRBJ1-6,TRBV27,-,-
TGCGCCAGCAGCCAAGGACACTCTGGAAACACCATATATTTT,CASSQGHSGNTIYF,TRBJ1-3,TRBV4-1,-,-
TGTGCCAGCACCTTAGCGGGGCCCAGCACAGATACGCAGTATTTT,CASTLAGPSTDTQYF,TRBJ2-3,TRBV6-6,TRBD2,-
TGTGCCAGCAGCCTACAGGGGAGCAATCAGCCCCAGCATTTT,CASSLQGSNQPQHF,TRBJ1-5,TRBV25-1,TRBD1,-
TGTGCCAGCAGCGTAGAGGCAGCGGGGGGGCTTTCCGGGGAGCTGTTTTTT,CASSVEAAGGLSGELFF,TRBJ2-2,TRBV9,TRBD2,-
TGTGCCAGCTCACCACGGAGCCTGGGAGAGACCCAGTACTTC,CASSPRSLGETQYF,TRBJ2-5,TRBV18,-,-
TGCAGCCGTGGCGACCCTAGCACAGATACGCAGTATTTT,CSRGDPSTDTQYF,TRBJ2-3,TRBV29-1,-,-
TGTGCCAGCAGCGCAACAGGGGACGTACTGGATACGCAGTATTTT,CASSATGDVLDTQYF,TRBJ2-3,TRBV9,TRBD1,-
TGTGCCAGCTCACACCGAAATCGGCCGGGGGCGGACGGGGAGCTGTTTTTT,CASSHRNRPGADGELFF,TRBJ2-2,TRBV18,-,-
TGTGCCAGCAGTTTCAATACCTACGAGCAGTACTTC,CASSFNTYEQYF,TRBJ2-7,TRBV7-9,-,-
TGCAGCGTTAAAGGAGAGAGTACTAATGAAAAACTGTTTTTT,CSVKGESTNEKLFF,TRBJ1-4,TRBV29-1,-,-
TGTGCCAGCCCACGACAGGGTTACAATGAGCAGTTCTTC,CASPRQGYNEQFF,TRBJ2-1,TRBV2,TRBD1,-
TGCAGCGTTAACCGGGACGGTGGGAGCTACACCTTC,CSVNRDGGSYTF,TRBJ1-2,TRBV29-1,-,few
TGTGCCAGCAGCCTCAGAGGCGAGCAGTACTTC,CASSLRGEQYF,TRBJ2-7,TRBV5-4,-,-
TGTGCCAGCAGGCGAGCCTACGAGCAGTACTTC,CASRRAYEQYF,TRBJ2-7,TRBV27,-,-
TGTGCCAGCTCACCACCAGGAGAGACCCAGTACTTC,CASSPPGETQYF,TRBJ2-5,TRBV18,-,-
TGTGCCAGTAGTATTGACAGTGACACTGAAGCTTTCTTT,CASSIDSDTEAFF,TRBJ1-1,TRBV19,-,-
TGTGCCAGCAGCCAATCGACAGGGTTGGAAGAGACCCAGTACTTC,CASSQSTGLEETQYF,TRBJ2-5,TRBV4-2,TRBD1,-